The 11 T cell receptor beta chains in this list originate from one sample, sequenced in a study of OX40 agonist ivuxolimab in advanced cancers. The data were produced by immunoSEQ multiplex PCR, yet TCRdb's version contains in-frame clones alone and is incomplete. The profile covers about 81,000 clones, with more than 75% appearing a single time and 0.47% taken by the ten largest. Here the sequenced sample was CD4+ or CD8+ T cells sorted from blood, taken in a trial of the OX40 agonist ivuxolimab. These receptors came from an adult with an advanced solid tumor such as melanoma, head and neck, liver or kidney cancer.

This chain uses TRBV7-9 with TRBJ2-7; weak D call: TRBD1 (5 bases). Looked up from germline, CDR1 is SEHNR and CDR2 is FQNEAQ (reference sequence). The CDR3 consists of 15 residues. V dropped 11 bases and J dropped 4 bases, with 24 bases sitting between them. CDR3 DNA: TGTGCCTCAGTTAAGGGGCAGGGAATGGGATACGAGCAGTACTTC. Amino acids: CASVKGQGMGYEQYF.

The chain recombines TRBV5-1 with TRBJ2-6; no firm D call. Trimming left V 2 bases short and J 4 bases short, with 16 bases between. The CDR3 is 17 amino acids. The germline CDR1 and CDR2 sequences are SGHRS and YFSETQ. DNA for the CDR3: TGCGCCAGCAGCTTAAGCCCTACCGCATCGGGGGCCAACGTCCTGACTTTC. Its translation is CASSLSPTASGANVLTF. The full variable domain, its missing parts supplied by reference TRBV5-1 and TRBJ2-6, is KAGVTQTPRYLIKTRGQQVTLSCSPISGHRSVSWYQQTPGQGLQFLFEYFSETQRNKGNFPGRFSGRQFSNSRSEMNVSTLELGDSALYLCASSLSPTASGANVLTFGAGSRLTVL.

This sequence joins TRBV7-2 and TRBJ2-4, with a weak D call TRBD1 (7 bases). Trimming shortened V by 3 bases and J by 5 bases, and 11 bases separated the two germline ends. From germline, CDR1 is SGHTA and CDR2 FQGNSA. This CDR3 contains 14 residues. CDR3 DNA sequence: TGTGCCAGCAGCTTTCCCAGGGGGGAAAACATTCAGTACTTC. Translation gives CASSFPRGENIQYF.

The CDR3, as DNA: TGCGCCAGCAGCCAACCTACTGTCTATGGCTACACCTTC. This encodes CASSQPTVYGYTF. The chain links TRBV4-1 to TRBJ1-2; D gene unclear. CDR1 and CDR2 from the germline V gene are MGHRA and YSYEKL. Between the trimmed V and J ends, which lost 2 bases and 4 bases, there was a span of 8 bases. The CDR3 sequence is 13 residues long.

The rearrangement links TRBV28 to TRBJ2-7, with no clear D. Trimming left V 3 bases short and J 6 bases short, with 6 bases between. Germline CDR1 and CDR2: MDHEN and SYDVKM. CDR3 size: 11 residues. The CDR3 region has the DNA TGTGCCAGCAGTTTCCACGGCGAGCAGTACTTC. Translated, it gives CASSFHGEQYF.

The chain joins TRBV2 to TRBJ2-6; D is uncertain. The CDR3 spans 13 residues. In germline, CDR1 is SNHLY, CDR2 FYNNEI. Trimming pared 4 bases from V and 12 bases from J, leaving 13 bases between. The chain's CDR3 is CASSVEDNSVLTF. As DNA, the CDR3 is TGTGCCAGCAGTGTCGAGGATAATTCCGTCCTGACTTTC. Full variable domain (rest looked up from reference TRBV2 and TRBJ2-6): EPEVTQTPSHQVTQMGQEVILRCVPISNHLYFYWYRQILGQKVEFLVSFYNNEISEKSEIFDDQFSVERPDGSNFTLKIRSTKLEDSAMYFCASSVEDNSVLTFGAGSRLTVL.

This chain uses TRBV18 with TRBJ1-5; possible D gene TRBD1, 5 bases. Trimming left V 3 bases short and J 5 bases short, with 8 bases between. Looked up from germline, CDR1 is KGHSH and CDR2 is LQKENI. The CDR3 extends over 13 amino acids. In nucleotides, the CDR3 is TGTGCCAGCTCACCGGGGGGAGATCAGCCCCAGCATTTT. Its translation: CASSPGGDQPQHF.

CDR3 DNA sequence: TGTGCCAGCAGCTCCTACATCACGACTAGCGGGGTTAGCTCCTACGAGCAGTACTTC. Encoded protein: CASSSYITTSGVSSYEQYF. The rearrangement links TRBV11-2 to TRBJ2-7; 11 bases align to TRBD2. J gave up 0 bases and V 4 bases, and 14 bases lay outside the gene matches. The CDR3 runs 19 residues. CDR1 and CDR2 from the germline V gene are SGHAT and FQNNGV.

With regard to this clone: This CDR3 is also generated by other DNA sequences in the sample. The chain recombines TRBV7-2 with TRBJ1-1, with D possibly being TRBD1 (6 bases). This CDR3 is 15 amino acids long. Germline CDR1 and CDR2: SGHTA and FQGNSA. The V end was cut by 5 bases, the J end by 4 bases, with 17 bases between. The CDR3 region has the DNA TGTGCCAGCAGCGGGGGGCGGGGGCCGGGCACTGAAGCTTTCTTT. Encoded protein: CASSGGRGPGTEAFF.

The chain has TRBV7-2 and TRBJ2-7; 8 bases agree with TRBD2. The CDR3 is made up of 16 amino acids. Looked up from germline, CDR1 is SGHTA and CDR2 is FQGNSA. J gave up 3 bases and V 6 bases, and 13 bases lay outside the gene matches. The CDR3, as DNA: TGTGCCAGCAGTCCCGATGCCCCGGGGGGGGTCTACGAGCAGTACTTC. This sequence encodes CASSPDAPGGVYEQYF.

The rearrangement joins TRBV6-5 to TRBJ1-2; D ambiguous. Trimming removed 0 bases at V and 8 bases at J, with 10 bases between. The CDR3 runs to 13 residues. CDR1 is MNHEY, CDR2 SVGAGI, per germline. CDR3 coding DNA: TGTGCCAGCAGTTACTCCGCCGATCGCGGCTACACCTTC. Protein: CASSYSADRGYTF.